This paragraph covers one T cell receptor (beta chain) sequence. The antigen remains undetermined. The record originates from a study of shared clonotypes between healthy human individuals. Study as a whole: Three CD4 naive, three CD4 memory, two CD8 naive and one CD8 memory plate were used per donor.

V lost 6 bases, J lost 8 bases, and 17 bases lay in between. The V gene's germline CDR1 is SGHDT and CDR2 YYEEEE. This CDR3 region has 14 residues. Study-wide points: Researchers sampled only blood; tissue repertoires likely differ.

The split of CD4+ cells yielded CD45RA+ naive and CD45RA-negative memory subsets. Profiling relied on immunoSEQ multiplex PCR, and the TCRdb table lists in-frame clones only, not all of them. Of 1,400,000 or so clones in the sample, around 98.5% were seen once. This TCR was recovered from a man between 25 and 39 years old in good health. The chain carries TRBV5-6 and TRBJ2-2, with D maybe TRBD2 (5 bases). Sequencing was performed on naive CD4+ T cells sorted from blood. Stated subset: CD45RA+ positively selected. Here the CDR3 reads CASTAAGVSGELFF. The CDR3, as DNA: TGTGCCAGCACTGCTGCCGGGGTTTCTGGGGAGCTGTTTTTT. The whole variable domain, filled in from reference TRBV5-6 and TRBJ2-2, reads DAGVTQSPTHLIKTRGQQVTLRCSPKSGHDTVSWYQQALGQGPQFIFQYYEEEERQRGNFPDRFSGHQFPNYSSELNVNALLLGDSALYLCASTAAGVSGELFFGEGSRLTVL.